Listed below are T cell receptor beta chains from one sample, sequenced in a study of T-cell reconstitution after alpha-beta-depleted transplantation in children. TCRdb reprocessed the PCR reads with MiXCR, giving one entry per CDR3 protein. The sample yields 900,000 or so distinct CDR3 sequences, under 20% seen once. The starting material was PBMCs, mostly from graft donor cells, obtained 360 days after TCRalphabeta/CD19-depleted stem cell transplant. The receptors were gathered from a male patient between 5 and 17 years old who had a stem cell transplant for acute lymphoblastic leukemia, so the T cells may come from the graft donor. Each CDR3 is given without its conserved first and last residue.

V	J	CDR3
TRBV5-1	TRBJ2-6	ASGLSGTGYGANVLT
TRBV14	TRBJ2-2	ASSRLAGATGELF
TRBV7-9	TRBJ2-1	ASSPPVYNEQF
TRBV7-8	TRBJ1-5	ASSPPAEFNQPQH
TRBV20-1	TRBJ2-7	SARGTSGRVSYEQY
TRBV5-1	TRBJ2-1	ASSPGTTLYNEQF
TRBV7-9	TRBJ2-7	ASSAGLAPYEQY
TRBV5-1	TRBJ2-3	ASSLIRQGVDTQY
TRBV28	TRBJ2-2	ASSLLGLAGVGTGELF
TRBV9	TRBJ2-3	ASSESVPQGYTQY
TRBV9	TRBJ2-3	ASSSGLAGGPLADTQY
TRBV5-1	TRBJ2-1	ASSFDRGYEQF
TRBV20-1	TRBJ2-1	RASAGGLRAGHSYNEQF